A selection of T cell receptor beta chains follows, all from one sample in a study of metastatic and nonmetastatic thyroid tumors. With MiXCR, TCRdb called clones anew from the PCR reads. The data contain tens of thousands of clones, 16% of them singletons. Sequenced material: tumor tissue. Source of these receptors: a female donor with papillary thyroid cancer or a benign thyroid nodule (not recorded which). Some clones in this sample may be carry-over from other donors' samples. Both conserved end residues are part of each CDR3. D genes are given only for firm matches. Not all rows give a size; the values are once, few, many and, for expanded clones, a class.

abundance: many; d_gene: TRBD2; v_gene: TRBV20-1; j_gene: TRBJ2-1; CDR3aa: CSARDSRGGFDEQFF; CDR3nt: TGCAGTGCTAGAGATTCACGGGGGGGTTTCGATGAGCAGTTCTTC
abundance: medium-sized; d_gene: TRBD2; v_gene: TRBV27; j_gene: TRBJ2-7; CDR3aa: CASSPWGGMSSYEQYF; CDR3nt: TGTGCCAGCAGCCCCTGGGGAGGGATGAGCTCCTACGAGCAGTACTTC
abundance: many; d_gene: .; v_gene: TRBV15; j_gene: TRBJ1-4; CDR3aa: CATSRDLQGTNEKLFF; CDR3nt: TGTGCCACCAGCAGAGACCTACAGGGAACTAATGAAAAACTGTTTTTT
abundance: many; d_gene: .; v_gene: TRBV11-3; j_gene: TRBJ2-1; CDR3aa: CASSTGGHVNNEQFF; CDR3nt: TGTGCCAGCAGCACCGGGGGACACGTTAACAATGAGCAGTTCTTC
abundance: .; d_gene: .; v_gene: TRBV6-1; j_gene: TRBJ1-5; CDR3aa: CASIARGRSNQPQNF; CDR3nt: TGTGCCAGCATTGCAAGGGGCCGTAGCAATCAGCCCCAGAATTTT
abundance: .; d_gene: TRBD1; v_gene: TRBV7-8; j_gene: TRBJ2-3; CDR3aa: CASSLSRDSDHTQYF; CDR3nt: TGTGCCAGCAGCTTGAGCCGGGACAGCGACCATACGCAGTATTTT
abundance: many; d_gene: .; v_gene: TRBV5-1; j_gene: TRBJ2-3; CDR3aa: CASRGSTDTQYF; CDR3nt: TGCGCCAGCAGGGGTAGCACAGATACGCAGTATTTT
abundance: many; d_gene: .; v_gene: TRBV6-6; j_gene: TRBJ2-3; CDR3aa: CASSYGSSSTDTQYF; CDR3nt: TGTGCCAGCAGTTACGGGAGCAGTAGCACAGATACGCAGTATTTT
abundance: many; d_gene: TRBD1; v_gene: TRBV20-1; j_gene: TRBJ2-7; CDR3aa: CSAPRSWTGGSYEQYF; CDR3nt: TGCAGTGCGCCCAGGTCGTGGACAGGGGGCTCCTACGAGCAGTACTTC
abundance: many; d_gene: .; v_gene: TRBV14; j_gene: TRBJ2-7; CDR3aa: CASASRYEQYF; CDR3nt: TGTGCCAGCGCTTCGCGTTACGAGCAGTACTTC
abundance: .; d_gene: .; v_gene: TRBV2; j_gene: TRBJ1-4; CDR3aa: CASRIVRVAPNEKLFF; CDR3nt: TGTGCCAGCAGGATCGTCAGGGTGGCCCCTAATGAAAAACTGTTTTTT
abundance: many; d_gene: .; v_gene: TRBV3-1; j_gene: TRBJ2-1; CDR3aa: CASSQWRISDNEQFF; CDR3nt: TGTGCCAGCAGCCAATGGCGGATATCTGACAATGAGCAGTTCTTC
abundance: many; d_gene: TRBD2; v_gene: TRBV11-2; j_gene: TRBJ2-1; CDR3aa: CASSPHGLVSDEQFF; CDR3nt: TGTGCCAGCAGCCCCCACGGACTAGTATCCGATGAGCAGTTCTTC
abundance: many; d_gene: TRBD1; v_gene: TRBV7-3; j_gene: TRBJ1-1; CDR3aa: CASSPGQGLTDTEAFF; CDR3nt: TGTGCCAGCAGCCCGGGACAGGGTCTCACCGACACTGAAGCTTTCTTT
abundance: .; d_gene: .; v_gene: TRBV20-1; j_gene: TRBJ1-2; CDR3aa: CSAKTGTNGYTF; CDR3nt: TGCAGTGCCAAAACCGGGACCAATGGCTACACCTTC
abundance: few; d_gene: .; v_gene: TRBV12-3/TRBV12-4; j_gene: TRBJ1-4; CDR3aa: CASSPSWEVCRATNEKLFF; CDR3nt: TGTGCCAGCAGTCCTTCCTGGGAAGTGTGTAGGGCAACTAATGAAAAACTGTTTTTT
abundance: .; d_gene: TRBD2; v_gene: TRBV30; j_gene: TRBJ2-3; CDR3aa: CAWSVGEGRQYF; CDR3nt: TGTGCCTGGTCTGTTGGGGAGGGCAGGCAGTATTTT
abundance: many; d_gene: .; v_gene: TRBV7-3; j_gene: TRBJ1-1; CDR3aa: CASSLKQKNTEAFF; CDR3nt: TGTGCCAGCAGCTTAAAGCAAAAGAACACTGAAGCTTTCTTT
abundance: many; d_gene: .; v_gene: TRBV11-1; j_gene: TRBJ1-1; CDR3aa: CASSATMNTEAFF; CDR3nt: TGTGCCAGCAGTGCGACAATGAACACTGAAGCTTTCTTT
abundance: many; d_gene: TRBD1; v_gene: TRBV28; j_gene: TRBJ1-5; CDR3aa: CATCDRGFGNQPQHF; CDR3nt: TGTGCCACGTGCGACAGGGGATTCGGCAATCAGCCCCAGCATTTT
abundance: few; d_gene: .; v_gene: TRBV28; j_gene: TRBJ1-5; CDR3aa: CASSLPYSNHPQHF; CDR3nt: TGTGCCAGCAGTCTACCATATAGCAATCATCCCCAGCATTTT
abundance: many; d_gene: .; v_gene: TRBV20-1; j_gene: TRBJ1-4; CDR3aa: CSARPQGLDEKLFF; CDR3nt: TGCAGTGCTAGACCCCAAGGGCTGGATGAAAAACTGTTTTTT
abundance: many; d_gene: .; v_gene: TRBV4-1; j_gene: TRBJ1-4; CDR3aa: CASSQDPPGAGEKLFF; CDR3nt: TGCGCCAGCAGCCAAGATCCCCCAGGGGCTGGTGAAAAACTGTTTTTT
abundance: few; d_gene: .; v_gene: TRBV15; j_gene: TRBJ2-7; CDR3aa: CATSSTSGRNFDQYF; CDR3nt: TGTGCCACCAGCAGCACCTCGGGACGGAATTTTGATCAGTACTTC
abundance: few; d_gene: .; v_gene: TRBV28; j_gene: TRBJ1-6; CDR3aa: CASRPPRNSPLHF; CDR3nt: TGTGCCAGCCGTCCTCCAAGAAATTCACCCCTCCACTTT
abundance: once; d_gene: .; v_gene: TRBV3-1; j_gene: TRBJ1-2; CDR3aa: CASSQSRNNYGYTF; CDR3nt: TGTGCCAGCAGCCAGTCACGAAATAACTATGGCTACACCTTC
abundance: many; d_gene: .; v_gene: TRBV11-3; j_gene: TRBJ2-2; CDR3aa: CASSLDGDTGELFF; CDR3nt: TGTGCCAGCAGCTTAGACGGGGACACCGGGGAGCTGTTTTTT
abundance: few; d_gene: TRBD1; v_gene: TRBV5-6; j_gene: TRBJ1-1; CDR3aa: CASRRRQGRRTEAFF; CDR3nt: TGTGCCAGCAGGAGACGACAGGGGAGGAGAACTGAAGCTTTCTTT
abundance: many; d_gene: .; v_gene: TRBV7-2; j_gene: TRBJ2-1; CDR3aa: CASSSQVGPYNEQFF; CDR3nt: TGTGCCAGCAGCTCCCAGGTGGGGCCCTACAATGAGCAGTTCTTC
abundance: few; d_gene: TRBD1; v_gene: TRBV6-4; j_gene: TRBJ1-5; CDR3aa: CASSEGRRGQNNQPQHF; CDR3nt: TGTGCCAGCAGTGAAGGCCGTCGGGGACAGAATAATCAGCCCCAGCATTTT
abundance: many; d_gene: TRBD1; v_gene: TRBV5-1; j_gene: TRBJ1-5; CDR3aa: CASSPGGGQPQHF; CDR3nt: TGCGCCAGCAGCCCAGGGGGAGGTCAGCCCCAGCATTTT
abundance: many; d_gene: .; v_gene: TRBV10-3; j_gene: TRBJ1-6; CDR3aa: CAISERGGNSPLHF; CDR3nt: TGTGCCATCAGTGAAAGGGGTGGTAATTCACCCCTCCACTTT
abundance: many; d_gene: .; v_gene: TRBV3-1; j_gene: TRBJ1-1; CDR3aa: CASSPYRGVNTEAFF; CDR3nt: TGTGCCAGCAGCCCCTACCGCGGAGTAAACACTGAAGCTTTCTTT
abundance: many; d_gene: TRBD2; v_gene: TRBV27; j_gene: TRBJ2-3; CDR3aa: CASSLSPAGGGTDTQYF; CDR3nt: TGTGCCAGCAGTTTATCACCTGCGGGGGGCGGCACAGATACGCAGTATTTT
abundance: many; d_gene: .; v_gene: TRBV2; j_gene: TRBJ2-2; CDR3aa: CASTLSTEELFF; CDR3nt: TGTGCCAGCACCTTGAGCACCGAGGAGCTGTTTTTT
abundance: few; d_gene: .; v_gene: TRBV6-1; j_gene: TRBJ2-7; CDR3aa: CASKRGKGAYEQYF; CDR3nt: TGTGCCAGCAAAAGGGGGAAAGGGGCTTACGAGCAGTACTTC
abundance: many; d_gene: .; v_gene: TRBV5-1; j_gene: TRBJ2-5; CDR3aa: CASSLDRSLQETQYF; CDR3nt: TGCGCCAGCAGCTTGGATAGGAGTCTACAAGAGACCCAGTACTTC
abundance: many; d_gene: TRBD1; v_gene: TRBV10-3; j_gene: TRBJ2-7; CDR3aa: CAITRDSSYEQYF; CDR3nt: TGTGCCATCACCCGGGACAGCTCCTACGAGCAGTACTTC
abundance: medium-sized; d_gene: .; v_gene: TRBV5-1; j_gene: TRBJ1-6; CDR3aa: CASSLKTGLDSPLHF; CDR3nt: TGCGCCAGCAGCTTGAAGACAGGTTTGGATTCACCCCTCCACTTT
abundance: many; d_gene: TRBD2; v_gene: TRBV6-2/TRBV6-3; j_gene: TRBJ2-3; CDR3aa: CASIRLAGGRDTQYF; CDR3nt: TGTGCCAGCATCAGACTAGCGGGAGGAAGGGATACGCAGTATTTT
abundance: many; d_gene: .; v_gene: TRBV9; j_gene: TRBJ2-1; CDR3aa: CASSEAGTHGNNEQFF; CDR3nt: TGTGCCAGCAGCGAAGCCGGGACACATGGGAACAATGAGCAGTTCTTC
abundance: many; d_gene: .; v_gene: TRBV12-3/TRBV12-4; j_gene: TRBJ1-1; CDR3aa: CASSFPGATEAFF; CDR3nt: TGTGCCAGCAGTTTTCCGGGTGCCACTGAAGCTTTCTTT
abundance: many; d_gene: .; v_gene: TRBV15; j_gene: TRBJ1-5; CDR3aa: CATSLSYSNQPQHF; CDR3nt: TGTGCCACCAGCCTAAGCTATAGCAATCAGCCCCAGCATTTT
abundance: many; d_gene: .; v_gene: TRBV5-1; j_gene: TRBJ2-7; CDR3aa: CASSPGFSGDEQYF; CDR3nt: TGCGCCAGCAGCCCCGGTTTTTCGGGGGACGAGCAGTACTTC
abundance: many; d_gene: TRBD1; v_gene: TRBV19; j_gene: TRBJ1-5; CDR3aa: CASSNYRGEQPQHF; CDR3nt: TGTGCCAGTAGCAACTACAGGGGGGAACAGCCCCAGCATTTT
abundance: .; d_gene: TRBD1; v_gene: TRBV6-1; j_gene: TRBJ1-1; CDR3aa: CASGGDRLGAEAFF; CDR3nt: TGTGCCAGCGGGGGGGACAGGCTGGGGGCTGAAGCATTCTTT
abundance: once; d_gene: .; v_gene: TRBV3-1; j_gene: TRBJ1-5; CDR3aa: CASSQSWGANQPQHF; CDR3nt: TGTGCCAGCAGCCAATCGTGGGGGGCCAATCAGCCCCAGCATTTT
abundance: .; d_gene: .; v_gene: TRBV5-1; j_gene: TRBJ2-3; CDR3aa: CASSLPRHGSDTQYF; CDR3nt: TGCGCCAGCAGCTTACCGCGACATGGGTCAGATACGCAGTATTTT
abundance: medium-sized; d_gene: .; v_gene: TRBV28; j_gene: TRBJ2-3; CDR3aa: CASSPVRGVIDTQYF; CDR3nt: TGTGCCAGCAGCCCCGTCAGGGGAGTGATAGATACGCAGTATTTT
abundance: many; d_gene: TRBD1; v_gene: TRBV2; j_gene: TRBJ2-7; CDR3aa: CASWVGTAITYEQYF; CDR3nt: TGTGCCAGTTGGGTCGGGACAGCAATTACCTACGAGCAGTACTTC
abundance: medium-sized; d_gene: .; v_gene: TRBV5-1; j_gene: TRBJ2-2; CDR3aa: CASSPLLAGGMTGELFF; CDR3nt: TGCGCCAGCAGCCCCCTACTGGCCGGGGGTATGACCGGGGAGCTGTTTTTT
abundance: many; d_gene: .; v_gene: TRBV5-1; j_gene: TRBJ2-7; CDR3aa: CASRERNWDEQYF; CDR3nt: TGCGCCAGCCGAGAGAGGAATTGGGACGAGCAGTACTTC
abundance: many; d_gene: .; v_gene: TRBV6-2/TRBV6-3; j_gene: TRBJ1-5; CDR3aa: CASRGPSIGPQHF; CDR3nt: TGTGCCAGCCGCGGACCGTCTATTGGTCCCCAGCATTTT
abundance: many; d_gene: .; v_gene: TRBV12-3/TRBV12-4; j_gene: TRBJ2-2; CDR3aa: CASSFRNTGELFF; CDR3nt: TGTGCCAGCAGTTTCCGGAACACCGGGGAGCTGTTTTTT
abundance: many; d_gene: .; v_gene: TRBV11-2; j_gene: TRBJ1-3; CDR3aa: CASSLREASGNTIYF; CDR3nt: TGTGCCAGCAGCTTAAGGGAGGCCTCTGGAAACACCATATATTTT
abundance: many; d_gene: .; v_gene: TRBV9; j_gene: TRBJ2-2; CDR3aa: CASSEPLNDPHTGELFF; CDR3nt: TGTGCCAGCAGCGAACCCCTAAACGACCCCCACACCGGGGAGCTGTTTTTT
abundance: .; d_gene: .; v_gene: TRBV6-5; j_gene: TRBJ2-7; CDR3aa: CASRIENSEYSSYEHYF; CDR3nt: TGCGCCAGCAGAATCGAAAACAGCGAGTATAGCTCCTACGAGCATTACTTC
abundance: many; d_gene: TRBD2; v_gene: TRBV11-2; j_gene: TRBJ2-1; CDR3aa: CASSSRTSGSRYEQFF; CDR3nt: TGTGCCAGCAGCTCCCGGACTAGCGGGAGTAGATATGAGCAGTTCTTC
abundance: many; d_gene: TRBD1; v_gene: TRBV5-1; j_gene: TRBJ2-7; CDR3aa: CASSMTGGSSYEQYF; CDR3nt: TGCGCCAGCAGCATGACAGGGGGCAGCTCCTACGAGCAGTACTTC
abundance: few; d_gene: .; v_gene: TRBV12-5; j_gene: TRBJ1-5; CDR3aa: CASCFGSNQPQHF; CDR3nt: TGTGCTAGTTGTTTTGGAAGCAATCAGCCCCAGCATTTT